One sample yielded the 7 T cell receptor beta chains listed below, sequenced in a study of OX40 agonist ivuxolimab in advanced cancers. Clones were read by immunoSEQ multiplex PCR, and TCRdb kept only the in-frame ones, dropping some. This sample has about 24,000 clones, with just under 75% found just once. Sequencing used CD4+ or CD8+ T cells sorted from blood, obtained in a trial of the OX40 agonist ivuxolimab. The receptor set was obtained from an adult with an advanced solid tumor such as melanoma, head and neck, liver or kidney cancer.

The rearrangement joins TRBV28 to TRBJ2-5, with a possible D match to TRBD1 (6 bases). The germline CDR1 and CDR2 sequences are MDHEN and SYDVKM. This CDR3 has 16 amino acids. The V gene lost 1 base and the J gene lost 5 bases, with 17 bases spanning the gap. This chain's CDR3 is CASSLYTGRRVETQYF. The DNA for the CDR3 is TGTGCCAGCAGTTTATACACAGGGAGAAGGGTTGAGACCCAGTACTTC.

As DNA, the CDR3 is TGCAGCTCCGCGAGGGGGGGTCGGCAGTACTTC. This encodes CSSARGGRQYF. The chain links TRBV29-1 to TRBJ2-7, with D maybe TRBD2 (7 bases). The CDR3 consists of 11 residues. Germline V gene sequence: CDR1 SQVTM, CDR2 ANQGSEA. The V gene lost 8 bases and the J gene lost 9 bases, with 17 bases spanning the gap.

A word on this clone: Only one base separates this from a far larger clonotype, so it likely reflects a read error. Other DNA sequences in the sample encode the same CDR3. This chain links TRBV4-1 with TRBJ2-5, with 9 bases identical to TRBD2. Trimming took 4 bases from V and 6 from J; bases not matched to a gene: 6. Germline V gene sequence: CDR1 MGHRA, CDR2 YSYEKL. The CDR3 runs to 14 residues. The CDR3 coding sequence is TGCGCCAGCAGCCTCCTTTCTAGCGGGAAGACCCAGTACTTC. It translates to CASSLLSSGKTQYF.

The rearrangement joins TRBV7-3 to TRBJ2-3; 15 bases fit TRBD2. Germline CDR1 is SGHTA and CDR2 is FQGTGA. The ends lost 5 bases at V and 3 bases at J; junction bases unmatched: 3. The CDR3 loop spans 16 amino acids. This CDR3 reads CASSGGTSGGTDTQYF. CDR3 nucleotide sequence: TGTGCCAGCAGCGGAGGGACTAGCGGGGGGACAGATACGCAGTATTTT.

The chain joins TRBV29-1 to TRBJ1-2; D ambiguous. The V end was cut by 4 bases, the J end by 4 bases, with 10 bases between. This CDR3 is 12 amino acids long. Germline CDR1 is SQVTM and CDR2 is ANQGSEA. The chain's CDR3 is CSVVSQPYGYTF. DNA for the CDR3: TGCAGCGTTGTCTCCCAGCCCTATGGCTACACCTTC. Using reference TRBV29-1 and TRBJ1-2 for the parts outside the CDR3, the full variable domain is SAVISQKPSRDICQRGTSLTIQCQVDSQVTMMFWYRQQPGQSLTLIATANQGSEATYESGFVIDKFPISRPNLTFSTLTVSNMSPEDSSIYLCSVVSQPYGYTFGSGTRLTVV.

This chain uses TRBV30 with TRBJ1-6; D gene ambiguous. From germline, CDR1 is GTSNPN and CDR2 SVGIG (reference sequence). The CDR3 is made up of 16 amino acids. Trimming removed 7 bases at V and 0 bases at J, with 16 bases between. The CDR3, as DNA: TGTGCCTACCCACAAACAGACCGCTCCTATAATTCACCCCTCCACTTT. This gives the protein CAYPQTDRSYNSPLHF.

The chain couples TRBV7-7 to TRBJ1-1; D perhaps matches TRBD1 (5 bases). Germline V gives CDR1 SSHAT, CDR2 FNYEAQ (reference sequence). CDR3 length equals 17 residues. CDR3 sequence: CASSPLDRAEGSPEAFF. The CDR3 DNA reads TGTGCTAGCTCCCCCTTGGACCGCGCCGAGGGGAGCCCTGAAGCTTTCTTT.